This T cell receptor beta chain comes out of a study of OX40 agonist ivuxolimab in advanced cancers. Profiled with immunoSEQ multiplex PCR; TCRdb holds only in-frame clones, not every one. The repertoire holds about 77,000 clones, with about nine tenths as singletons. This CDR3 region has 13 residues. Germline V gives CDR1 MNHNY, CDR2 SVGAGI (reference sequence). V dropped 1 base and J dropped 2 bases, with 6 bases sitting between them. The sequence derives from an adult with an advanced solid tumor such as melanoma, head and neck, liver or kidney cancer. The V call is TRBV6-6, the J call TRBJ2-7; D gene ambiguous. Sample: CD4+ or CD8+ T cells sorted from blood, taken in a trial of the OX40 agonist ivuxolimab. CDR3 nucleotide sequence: TGTGCCAGCAGTTACTACGGCCCCTACGAGCAGTACTTC. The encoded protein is CASSYYGPYEQYF.